This is a list of T cell receptor beta chains from one sample in a study of blood T cell repertoires in COVID-19. Repertoires were generated with immunoSEQ multiplex PCR, while TCRdb's copy carries only in-frame clones and drops some. Among approximately 200,000 clones listed, around 80% were seen once. Specimen: PBMCs or T cells enriched from blood (not recorded which). The receptors come from a woman aged 35 to 49 with acute COVID-19. Both conserved end residues are part of each CDR3. The order of the fields is J gene, clone size, V gene, CDR3 length, D gene, CDR3 protein, CDR3 DNA. A D gene is named only where the DNA matches it firmly. Size is stated for part of the rows, as once, few or many counts, or as a class when the clone is expanded.

>TRBJ1-6|.|TRBV19|14|.
CASSIAVGNSPLHF
TGTGCCAGTAGTATAGCGGTCGGTAATTCACCCCTCCACTTT
>TRBJ1-5|.|TRBV10-3|13|.
CAIQGDSNQPQHF
TGTGCCATTCAGGGCGATAGCAATCAGCCCCAGCATTTT
>TRBJ1-3|once|TRBV28|17|.
CASSLFFRLGLGNTIYF
TGTGCCAGCAGTTTATTCTTCCGTTTGGGGCTCGGAAACACCATATATTTT
>TRBJ1-1|.|TRBV6-5|15|TRBD1
CASSYSWQGETEAFF
TGTGCCAGCAGTTACTCGTGGCAGGGGGAAACTGAAGCTTTCTTT
>TRBJ2-2|.|TRBV5-1|13|.
CASSHEYTGELFF
TGCGCCAGCAGCCACGAGTACACCGGGGAGCTGTTTTTT
>TRBJ1-5|.|TRBV27|14|.
CASSHRVGNQPQHF
TGTGCCAGCAGCCACAGGGTTGGCAATCAGCCCCAGCATTTT
>TRBJ1-6|few|TRBV10-3|13|.
CAITGEWGSPLHF
TGTGCCATCACTGGGGAATGGGGCTCACCCCTCCACTTT
>TRBJ1-6|.|TRBV30|14|.
CAWSAGSYNSPLHF
TGTGCCTGGAGTGCAGGGTCCTATAATTCACCCCTCCACTTT
>TRBJ2-7|.|TRBV19|14|TRBD2
CASSREAFSYEQYF
TGTGCCAGTAGTCGGGAGGCCTTCTCCTACGAGCAGTACTTC
>TRBJ1-3|.|TRBV7-9|16|TRBD1
CASSFGQGAGGNTIYF
TGTGCCAGCAGCTTCGGACAGGGGGCGGGTGGAAACACCATATATTTT
>TRBJ1-2|.|TRBV2|14|.
CASSEVGGDYGYTF
TGTGCCAGCAGTGAAGTGGGGGGGGACTATGGCTACACCTTC
>TRBJ2-1|.|TRBV13|15|TRBD2
CASSLRTSGGAGQFF
TGTGCCAGCAGCCTCAGGACTAGCGGGGGGGCCGGGCAGTTCTTC
>TRBJ1-5|.|TRBV11-2|14|.
CASSLDRGNQPQHF
TGTGCCAGCAGCTTAGACAGGGGCAATCAGCCCCAGCATTTT
>TRBJ1-2|.|TRBV30|12|.
CAWTGTNYGYTF
TGTGCCTGGACGGGGACTAACTATGGCTACACCTTC
>TRBJ1-1|.|TRBV25-1|15|.
CASSGTGRGFSEAFF
TGTGCCAGCAGTGGGACCGGGAGGGGTTTCTCTGAAGCTTTCTTT
>TRBJ1-6|.|TRBV10-3|14|.
CAISAGAGNSPLHF
TGTGCCATCAGTGCGGGTGCGGGGAATTCACCCCTCCACTTT
>TRBJ1-6|.|TRBV7-2|14|.
CASSFTGRGSPLHF
TGTGCCAGCAGCTTCACAGGGAGGGGATCACCCCTCCACTTT
>TRBJ2-3|once|TRBV5-1|16|TRBD2
CASRHGWRGTTDTQYF
TGCGCCAGCAGACATGGTTGGCGGGGGACGACAGATACGCAGTATTTT
>TRBJ1-1|.|TRBV14|14|.
CASSQRPNRFAAFF
TGTGCCAGCAGCCAAAGACCCAACAGGTTCGCAGCTTTCTTT
>TRBJ2-3|.|TRBV5-6|17|.
CASSFLTASLYTDTQYF
TGTGCCAGCAGCTTCCTGACAGCTTCTCTTTACACAGATACGCAGTATTTT
>TRBJ2-1|.|TRBV15|14|.
CATQKEGLGHEQFF
TGTGCCACCCAAAAGGAGGGGTTGGGCCATGAGCAGTTCTTC
>TRBJ2-1|.|TRBV4-1|14|TRBD2
CASSQALAGDEQFF
TGCGCCAGCAGCCAAGCCCTAGCGGGAGATGAGCAGTTCTTC
>TRBJ1-5|few|TRBV6-5|13|TRBD1
CASRRDSYQPQHF
TGTGCCAGCAGGCGGGACAGCTATCAGCCCCAGCATTTT
>TRBJ1-5|.|TRBV19|16|TRBD1
CASSIVLGTAKGPQHF
TGTGCCAGTAGTATAGTTCTCGGGACAGCCAAAGGGCCCCAGCATTTT
>TRBJ1-1|few|TRBV7-9|14|.
CASSPSGRDTEAFF
TGTGCCAGCAGTCCCTCGGGGAGAGACACTGAAGCTTTCTTT
>TRBJ1-3|.|TRBV4-2|17|.
CASSQGWDSTSGNTIYF
TGTGCCAGCAGCCAAGGCTGGGACTCAACATCGGGAAACACCATATATTTT
>TRBJ2-3|few|TRBV10-3|15|.
CAISIKPTSTDTQYF
TGTGCCATCAGCATCAAGCCGACTAGCACAGATACGCAGTATTTT
>TRBJ1-6|.|TRBV28|12|.
CASSLSNSPLHF
TGTGCCAGCAGTTTATCAAATTCACCCCTCCACTTT
>TRBJ1-5|once|TRBV5-4|17|.
CASSPDPGHLSNQPQHF
TGTGCCAGCAGCCCCGACCCGGGACACCTTAGCAATCAGCCCCAGCATTTT
>TRBJ2-1|.|TRBV24-1|14|.
CATSDPTGIGEQFF
TGTGCCACCAGTGATCCTACAGGGATCGGTGAGCAGTTCTTC
>TRBJ1-4|.|TRBV19|14|TRBD1
CASSTRGLGEKLFF
TGTGCCAGTAGTACGAGGGGGCTGGGTGAAAAACTGTTTTTT